Sequencing of this T cell receptor beta chain was carried out in a study of T cell clonotyping in hematopoietic cell transplantation. Comments on this clone: Its antigen is currently unknown.

Libraries were prepared by immunoSEQ multiplex PCR; TCRdb keeps only in-frame clonotypes and omits some of them. The data hold around 8,000 clones, with about 69% observed a single time. V was clipped by 10 bases and J by 2 bases, with 16 bases between them. The length of the CDR3 is 14 residues. Looked up from germline, CDR1 is PRHDT and CDR2 is FYEKMQ (reference sequence). Samples: about 28 days before transplant, then days 30, 100 and 180 after. General study findings and limits: Higher Inverse Simpson Index values in graft donor and pretransplant recipient predicted broader posttransplant TCR diversity.

The starting material was peripheral blood mononuclear cells, obtained 100 days after allogeneic stem cell transplant. The receptor's source is a male patient between 60 and 69 years old who had an allogeneic stem cell transplant from an unrelated donor, so the T cells may come from the graft donor. Some clones in this sample may be carry-over from other donors' samples. The chain carries TRBV13 and TRBJ2-3, with TRBD1 as a possible D gene (7 bases). CDR3 nucleotide sequence: TGTGCCACCTCGGGCGGGACAGACACAGATACGCAGTATTTT. This translates into CATSGGTDTDTQYF.